Below, one T cell receptor (beta chain) is given with its context. Each sample had at least 6 million PBMCs isolated. This sample is part of a study of blood T cells in healthy people across ages. Through a sample-barcoded 5' primer and a J-beta primer mix, a second PCR was run for 7 to 11 cycles. Every individual sample yielded 2.5 million or more paired-end reads (each containing CDR3). One entry per CDR3 protein results from TCRdb running MiXCR on the 5' RACE reads. The data hold 780,000 or so distinct CDR3 sequences, with roughly 56% observed a single time. The V and J ends lost 0 bases and 6 bases respectively, with 16 bases between them. The CDR3 is 16 amino acids. Germline-derived CDR1 and CDR2 are SGHRS and YFSETQ.

The V and J genes are TRBV5-1 and TRBJ2-1; the D gene is possibly TRBD2 (5 bases). The TCR was taken from a man aged 35-49 years in good health. Sequencing was carried out using blood. As DNA, the CDR3 is TGCGCCAGCAGCTTGGTAGTCGGGGAACCCCGCAATGAGCAGTTCTTC. Amino acid sequence: CASSLVVGEPRNEQFF.